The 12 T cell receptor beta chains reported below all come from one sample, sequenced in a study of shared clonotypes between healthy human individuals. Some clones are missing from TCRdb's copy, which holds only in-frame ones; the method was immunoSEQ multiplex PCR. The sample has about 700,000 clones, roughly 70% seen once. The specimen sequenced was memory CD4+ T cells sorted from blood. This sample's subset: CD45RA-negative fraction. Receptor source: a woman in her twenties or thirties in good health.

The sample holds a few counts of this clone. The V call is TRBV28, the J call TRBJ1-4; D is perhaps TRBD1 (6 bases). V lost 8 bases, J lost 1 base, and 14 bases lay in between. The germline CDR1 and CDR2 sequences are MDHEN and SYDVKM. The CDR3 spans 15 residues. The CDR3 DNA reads TGTGCCAGCGGACGTAGGGGGAGAACTAATGAAAAACTGTTTTTT. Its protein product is CASGRRGRTNEKLFF.

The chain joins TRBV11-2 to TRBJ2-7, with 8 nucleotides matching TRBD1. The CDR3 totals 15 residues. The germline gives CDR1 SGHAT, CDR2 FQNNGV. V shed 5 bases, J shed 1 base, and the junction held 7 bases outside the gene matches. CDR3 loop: CASSPGQGRSYEQYF. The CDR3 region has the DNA TGTGCCAGCAGCCCCGGACAGGGTCGTTCCTACGAGCAGTACTTC.

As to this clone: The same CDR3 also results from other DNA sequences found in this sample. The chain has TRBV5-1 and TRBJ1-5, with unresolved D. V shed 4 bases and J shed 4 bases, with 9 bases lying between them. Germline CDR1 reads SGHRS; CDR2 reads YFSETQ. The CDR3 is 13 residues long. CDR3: CASSLGPNQPQHF. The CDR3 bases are TGCGCCAGCAGCCTGGGTCCTAATCAGCCCCAGCATTTT.

The CDR3 region is CASSPSTGYEQYF. CDR3 DNA sequence: TGTGCCAGCAGCCCCTCGACAGGCTACGAGCAGTACTTC. The chain carries TRBV7-2 and TRBJ2-7; maybe TRBD1 (6 bases). CDR1 is SGHTA and CDR2 is FQGNSA in the germline V gene. This CDR3 has 13 residues. Between the trimmed V and J ends, which lost 5 bases and 3 bases, there was a span of 11 bases.

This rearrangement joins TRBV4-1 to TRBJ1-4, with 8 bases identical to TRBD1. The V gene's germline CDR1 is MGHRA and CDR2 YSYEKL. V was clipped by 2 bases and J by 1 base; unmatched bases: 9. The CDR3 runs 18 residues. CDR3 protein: CASSQQDRASLTNEKLFF. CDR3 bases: TGCGCCAGCAGCCAACAGGACAGGGCCTCCCTAACTAATGAAAAACTGTTTTTT.

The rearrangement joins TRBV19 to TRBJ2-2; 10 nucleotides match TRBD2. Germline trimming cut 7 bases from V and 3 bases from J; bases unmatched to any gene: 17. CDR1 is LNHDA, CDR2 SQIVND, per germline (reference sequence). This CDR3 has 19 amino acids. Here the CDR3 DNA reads TGTGCCAGTACCCCAGGCGCCTTAACTAGCGGGGCCTACACCGGGGAGCTGTTTTTT. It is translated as CASTPGALTSGAYTGELFF.

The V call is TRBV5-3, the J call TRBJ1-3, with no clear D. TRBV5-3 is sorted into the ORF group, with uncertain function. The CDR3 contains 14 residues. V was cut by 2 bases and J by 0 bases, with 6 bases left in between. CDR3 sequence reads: CARSFGDSGNTIYF. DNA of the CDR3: TGTGCCAGAAGCTTCGGGGACTCTGGAAACACCATATATTTT.

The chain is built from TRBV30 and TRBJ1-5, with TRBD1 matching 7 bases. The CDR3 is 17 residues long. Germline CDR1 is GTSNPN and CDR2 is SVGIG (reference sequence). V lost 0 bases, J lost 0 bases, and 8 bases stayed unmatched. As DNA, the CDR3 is TGTGCCTGGAGTGTAAATTGGGGGACAGCTAGCAATCAGCCCCAGCATTTT. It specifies CAWSVNWGTASNQPQHF.

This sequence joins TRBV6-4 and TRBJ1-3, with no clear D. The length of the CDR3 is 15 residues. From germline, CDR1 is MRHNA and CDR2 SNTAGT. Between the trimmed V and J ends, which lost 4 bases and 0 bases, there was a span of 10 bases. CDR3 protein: CASSADASSGNTIYF. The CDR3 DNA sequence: TGTGCCAGCAGTGCGGATGCTAGCTCTGGAAACACCATATATTTT.

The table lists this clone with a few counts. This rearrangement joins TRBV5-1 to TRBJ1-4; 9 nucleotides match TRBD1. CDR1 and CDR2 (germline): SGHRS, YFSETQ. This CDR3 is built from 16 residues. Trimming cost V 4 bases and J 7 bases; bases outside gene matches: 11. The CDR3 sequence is CASSLLGTGWGEKLFF. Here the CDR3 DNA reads TGCGCCAGCAGCCTACTAGGGACAGGGTGGGGTGAAAAACTGTTTTTT.

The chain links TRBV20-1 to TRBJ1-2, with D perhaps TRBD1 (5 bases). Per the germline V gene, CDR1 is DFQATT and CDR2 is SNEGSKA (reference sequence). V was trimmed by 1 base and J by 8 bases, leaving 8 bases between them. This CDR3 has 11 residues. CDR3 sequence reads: CSARVGVGYTF. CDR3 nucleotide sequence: TGCAGTGCTAGAGTGGGGGTAGGCTACACCTTC.

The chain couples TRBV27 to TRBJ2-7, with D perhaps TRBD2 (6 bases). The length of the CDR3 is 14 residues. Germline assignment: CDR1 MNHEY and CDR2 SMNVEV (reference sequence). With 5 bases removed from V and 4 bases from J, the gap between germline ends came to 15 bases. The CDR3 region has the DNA TGTGCCAGCAGTCGTCGGGACTTCCCGTACGAGCAGTACTTC. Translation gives CASSRRDFPYEQYF.